These 30 T cell receptor beta chains originate from one sample sequenced in a study of T cells in Graves' hyperthyroidism and ophthalmopathy. TCR beta CDR3 region amplification was performed from RNA transcripts. The HTBI primer set was used in a first-round RT-PCR of the TCR CDR3. Each CDR3 protein is one row after TCRdb ran MiXCR on the multiplex PCR reads. Among some 740,000 distinct CDR3 sequences listed, around 15% were seen once. The sample was blood. These receptors were collected from a young woman with Graves' hyperthyroidism.

This rearrangement joins TRBV19 to TRBJ2-6; 7 bases are a match to TRBD1. Germline-derived CDR1 and CDR2 are LNHDA and SQIVND (reference sequence). This CDR3 is 16 amino acids long. The junction had 6 bases not matched to a gene; V was cut back by 7 bases and J by 0 bases. DNA of the CDR3: TGTGCCAGTAACACAGGGGCCAACTCTGGGGCCAACGTCCTGACTTTC. Amino acid sequence: CASNTGANSGANVLTF.

The CDR3 DNA reads TGTGCCAGCAGCTTAGGGATCAACCAAGAGACCCAGTACTTC. Translation: CASSLGINQETQYF. The chain combines TRBV5-8 with TRBJ2-5; no clear D. The CDR3 loop spans 14 amino acids. Germline CDR1 SGHTS, CDR2 YDEGEE. V was clipped by 2 bases and J by 0 bases, with 8 bases between them.

This clonotype came up many times. The chain is built from TRBV18 and TRBJ1-1; a weak D match, TRBD1 (6 bases). Trimming stripped 6 bases from V and 5 bases from J, with 13 bases between. CDR3 length: 13 residues. Per germline, CDR1 KGHSH and CDR2 LQKENI. The CDR3 reads CASSPAGVTEAFF. DNA of the CDR3: TGTGCCAGCTCCCCCGCAGGGGTGACTGAAGCTTTCTTT.

This clonotype was observed many times. The genes are TRBV12-3 or TRBV12-4 and TRBJ2-7, with TRBD2 matching 12 bases. The CDR3 covers 16 residues. V shed 1 base and J 3 bases; nucleotides not matched to a gene: 4. Here the CDR3 reads CASSLGASGRGYEQYF. The DNA for the CDR3 is TGTGCCAGCAGTTTAGGCGCTAGCGGGAGGGGCTACGAGCAGTACTTC.

This clonotype appeared a few times. The chain couples TRBV2 to TRBJ2-4; TRBD2 matches at 8 bases. CDR1 and CDR2 (germline): SNHLY, FYNNEI. The trim removed 11 bases at V and 6 bases at J, leaving 12 bases unmatched. CDR3 size: 14 residues. CDR3 bases: TGTGCCTCGACCCCAGCGGGAGTTGGAAACATTCAGTACTTC. Encoded protein: CASTPAGVGNIQYF. Supplemented by reference TRBV2 and TRBJ2-4, the full variable domain reads EPEVTQTPSHQVTQMGQEVILRCVPISNHLYFYWYRQILGQKVEFLVSFYNNEISEKSEIFDDQFSVERPDGSNFTLKIRSTKLEDSAMYFCASTPAGVGNIQYFGAGTRLSVL.

This clonotype was seen ten or more times. The gene calls are TRBV12-3 or TRBV12-4 and TRBJ2-5, with D unclear. CDR3 length: 12 residues. The V gene lost 6 bases and the J gene lost 7 bases, with 12 bases spanning the gap. The CDR3 loop reads CASRGNWGTQYF. CDR3 bases: TGTGCCAGCAGGGGAAACTGGGGGACCCAGTACTTC.

This chain connects TRBV6-2 or TRBV6-3 to TRBJ2-3, with D maybe TRBD2 (7 bases). The CDR3 contains 17 residues. Germline V lookup: CDR1 MNHEY, CDR2 SVGEGT. Trimming cost V 2 bases and J 9 bases, with 24 bases left between them. CDR3 protein: CASSYMSVGGGDSTQYF. The CDR3, as DNA: TGTGCCAGCAGTTACATGAGTGTGGGAGGGGGGGATTCGACGCAGTATTTT.

The chain links TRBV15 to TRBJ1-4; the D is unclear. The CDR3 totals 16 residues. The ends were cut back, 0 bases at V and 0 bases at J, with 8 bases in the middle. Germline V lookup: CDR1 LNHNV, CDR2 YYDKDF (reference sequence). DNA for the CDR3: TGTGCCACCAGCAGAGATTCAGGCGCAACTAATGAAAAACTGTTTTTT. Encoded protein: CATSRDSGATNEKLFF.

Only a few counts were recorded for this clonotype. CDR3 loop: CSAGRGVAADTQYF. The CDR3 coding sequence is TGCAGTGCTGGGCGGGGGGTAGCAGCAGATACGCAGTATTTT. The rearrangement uses TRBV20-1 and TRBJ2-3; 8 bases map to TRBD2. The V gene's germline CDR1 is DFQATT and CDR2 SNEGSKA (reference sequence). There are 14 residues in the CDR3. V dropped 5 bases and J dropped 4; count of bases not matched to a gene: 8.

This clonotype showed up many times. This chain links TRBV9 with TRBJ1-1, with D unclear. This CDR3 has 14 amino acids. From germline, CDR1 is SGDLS and CDR2 YYNGEE. The ends were cut back, 4 bases at V and 1 base at J, with 11 bases in the middle. CDR3 loop: CASSPDDRNTEAFF. As DNA, the CDR3 is TGTGCCAGCAGCCCTGACGATCGGAACACTGAAGCTTTCTTT.

This clonotype was seen many times. The CDR3 spells CSARVGLAAEDTQYF. In DNA form, the CDR3 reads TGCAGTGCTAGAGTTGGGCTCGCAGCCGAAGATACGCAGTATTTT. This chain connects TRBV20-1 to TRBJ2-3; D ambiguous. The CDR3 is 15 residues long. Germline values: CDR1 DFQATT, CDR2 SNEGSKA (reference sequence). Trimming removed 1 base from V and 5 bases from J, with 16 bases in between.

This clonotype appeared many times. The chain links TRBV12-3 or TRBV12-4 to TRBJ2-1; D call uncertain. The CDR3 sequence is 11 residues long. V lost 6 bases, J lost 7 bases, and 7 bases lay in between. In DNA form, the CDR3 reads TGTGCCAGCAGCCTATGGAATGAGCAGTTCTTC. Its protein is CASSLWNEQFF.

The J gene is TRBJ2-7, the V gene TRBV27, with TRBD2 matching over 9 bases. From germline, CDR1 is MNHEY and CDR2 SMNVEV (reference sequence). J lost 3 bases, V lost 5 bases, and 8 bases had no gene match. The CDR3 totals 15 residues. The CDR3 DNA reads as TGTGCCAGCAGTCCGCGGCGGGGGGGCGGCTACGAGCAGTACTTC. This encodes CASSPRRGGGYEQYF.

The V gene is TRBV12-3 or TRBV12-4, the J gene TRBJ1-5; the D is unclear. The CDR3 extends over 13 amino acids. The V end was cut by 7 bases, the J end by 6 bases, with 13 bases between. The CDR3 bases are TGTGCCAGCAATGCGGGCAGCTTTCAGCCCCAGCATTTT. Its translation: CASNAGSFQPQHF.

This clonotype appeared a few times. CDR3 DNA sequence: TGTGCCAGCAGCTCCCGTTACCCCGGGACAGGGGGCACGGTTGAAGCTTTCTTT. Translated: CASSSRYPGTGGTVEAFF. The V and J genes are TRBV7-9 and TRBJ1-1, with 12 bases aligning to TRBD1. CDR3 length: 18 residues. Germline CDR1 SEHNR, CDR2 FQNEAQ (reference sequence). The junction had 16 bases not matched to a gene; V was cut back by 4 bases and J by 7 bases.

This clonotype was seen once. J is TRBJ1-3 and V is TRBV2; tentative D call: TRBD1 (5 bases). Germline V gene lookup returns CDR1 SNHLY and CDR2 FYNNEI. The CDR3 extends over 15 amino acids. V dropped 4 bases and J dropped 0 bases, with 10 bases sitting between them. The CDR3 nucleotides are TGTGCCAGCAGTGGGGGAACAGGCTCTGGAAACACCATATATTTT. Translation: CASSGGTGSGNTIYF. The full variable domain, rest sourced from reference TRBV2 and TRBJ1-3, is EPEVTQTPSHQVTQMGQEVILRCVPISNHLYFYWYRQILGQKVEFLVSFYNNEISEKSEIFDDQFSVERPDGSNFTLKIRSTKLEDSAMYFCASSGGTGSGNTIYFGEGSWLTVV.

This clonotype was detected ten times or more. This chain uses TRBV30 with TRBJ1-1, with D perhaps matching TRBD1 (5 bases). Germline lookup yields CDR1 GTSNPN and CDR2 SVGIG (reference sequence). V gave up 4 bases and J gave up 1 base, with 10 bases separating them. CDR3 size: 13 residues. CDR3 sequence: CAWKFDRNTEAFF. The CDR3 nucleotides are TGTGCCTGGAAGTTTGACAGGAACACTGAAGCTTTCTTT.

This clonotype was seen repeatedly, ten times or more. The chain uses TRBV7-2 and TRBJ2-5; D unresolved. The CDR3 length is 14 residues. The V and J ends lost 6 bases and 4 bases respectively, with 15 bases between them. Germline V gives CDR1 SGHTA, CDR2 FQGNSA. The CDR3 region has the DNA TGTGCCAGCAGTCCCCGGCAGGCGAGAGAGACCCAGTACTTC. Translating it yields CASSPRQARETQYF.

The sample holds many counts of this clonotype. The DNA for the CDR3 is TGTGCCAGCAAGTTCGACGGGAGTTTCCACGAGCAGTACTTC. It translates to CASKFDGSFHEQYF. The J gene is TRBJ2-7, the V gene TRBV2, with a weak D call TRBD2 (6 bases). This CDR3 contains 14 residues. Germline-derived CDR1 and CDR2 are SNHLY and FYNNEI. The V and J ends lost 7 bases and 5 bases respectively, with 18 bases between them.

CDR3 in DNA: TGTGCCTGGGCCGAATACAATGAGCAGTTCTTC. Translated, it gives CAWAEYNEQFF. The chain employs TRBV30 and TRBJ2-1; no clear D. The V end was cut by 5 bases, the J end by 4 bases, with 6 bases between. Germline CDR1 reads GTSNPN; CDR2 reads SVGIG (reference sequence). CDR3 length: 11 residues.

This clonotype was found many times. Written as DNA, the CDR3 is TGTGCCAGCAGTTTAGGTGTGGGGCTCTACGAGCAGTACTTC. Translation gives CASSLGVGLYEQYF. The chain carries TRBV28 and TRBJ2-7, with TRBD1 as a possible D gene (5 bases). The ends were cut back, 2 bases at V and 3 bases at J, with 11 bases in the middle. The CDR3 spans 14 residues. Germline values: CDR1 MDHEN, CDR2 SYDVKM.

This clonotype was detected ten times or more. This rearrangement joins TRBV20-1 to TRBJ2-7; D is unclear. In germline, CDR1 is DFQATT, CDR2 SNEGSKA (reference sequence). The CDR3 sequence is 14 residues long. V was shortened by 7 bases and J by 0 bases, with 16 bases between the two germline ends. The CDR3 DNA sequence: TGCAGTGGTATCTCGCCGCTATCCTCCTACGAGCAGTACTTC. Encoded protein: CSGISPLSSYEQYF.

This clonotype showed up many times. The CDR3, as DNA: TGTGCCAGCAGCTTGGCCTTAGGCCCGGTGAACGGGGAGCTGTTTTTT. It specifies CASSLALGPVNGELFF. The chain recombines TRBV5-4 with TRBJ2-2; D is ambiguous. V was shortened by 0 bases and J by 7 bases, with 16 bases between the two germline ends. CDR1 SGHNT and CDR2 YYREEE come from the germline V gene (reference sequence). The CDR3 contains 16 residues.

This rearrangement joins TRBV6-2 or TRBV6-3 to TRBJ2-3; 7 nucleotides align to TRBD2. Germline trimming cut 8 bases from V and 2 bases from J; bases unmatched to any gene: 13. CDR3 length: 16 residues. Germline CDR1 reads MNHEY; CDR2 reads SVGEGT. In DNA, the CDR3 is TGTGCCAGCGGAGAAGGGTGGCTAGCGGTCACAGATACGCAGTATTTT. Its translation is CASGEGWLAVTDTQYF.

CDR3 sequence: CASMEAPTDTQYF. The CDR3 DNA reads as TGTGCCAGCATGGAGGCGCCTACAGATACGCAGTATTTT. V is TRBV7-3 and J is TRBJ2-3; possibly TRBD2 for D (5 bases). The CDR3 runs to 13 residues. The V and J ends lost 7 bases and 3 bases respectively, with 11 bases between them. Per germline, CDR1 SGHTA and CDR2 FQGTGA.

This clonotype was seen many times. The J gene is TRBJ2-7, the V gene TRBV2; 8 nucleotides line up with TRBD2. There are 15 residues in the CDR3. Germline CDR1 SNHLY, CDR2 FYNNEI. V gave up 3 bases and J gave up 0 bases; unmatched junction bases: 4. CDR3 in amino acids: CASSDPREGSYEQYF. DNA for the CDR3: TGTGCCAGCAGTGACCCCCGGGAGGGCTCCTACGAGCAGTACTTC.

The V gene is TRBV7-2, the J gene TRBJ2-2, with 12 bases fitting TRBD2. Germline CDR1 SGHTA, CDR2 FQGNSA. Losses at the gene ends were 5 bases for V and 7 bases for J; bases not matched to a gene: 8. This CDR3 is built from 16 residues. The CDR3 DNA is TGTGCCAGCAGCCCGCCTAGCGGGAGGGGGTACGGGGAGCTGTTTTTT. Translated, it gives CASSPPSGRGYGELFF.

This clonotype occurred many times. The chain couples TRBV6-1 to TRBJ2-1, with TRBD2 matching 13 bases. The CDR3 is 18 amino acids. The V and J ends lost 7 bases and 3 bases, in that order; junction bases with no gene match: 12. The V gene's germline CDR1 is MNHNS and CDR2 SASEGT. As DNA, the CDR3 is TGTGCCAGCACCTCCGGACTAGCGGGAGTCAATGGCTACAATGAGCAGTTCTTC. The encoded protein is CASTSGLAGVNGYNEQFF.

As DNA, the CDR3 is TGCGCCAGCAGCCTCAACGACAGGGGTAACACCGGGGAGCTGTTTTTT. It codes for CASSLNDRGNTGELFF. The rearrangement uses TRBV4-1 and TRBJ2-2, with 8 nucleotides matching TRBD1. Germline V gene data show CDR1 as MGHRA and CDR2 as YSYEKL. J gave up 2 bases and V 4 bases, and 6 bases lay outside the gene matches. The CDR3 length is 16 residues.

This clonotype was seen many times. The genes are TRBV28 and TRBJ1-1; the D is unclear. Germline V gene sequence: CDR1 MDHEN, CDR2 SYDVKM. V lost 4 bases and J lost 4, with 13 bases in between. The CDR3 covers 14 residues. The chain's CDR3 is CASSSRPGGTEAFF. The CDR3 coding sequence is TGTGCCAGCAGTTCTCGACCCGGCGGCACTGAAGCTTTCTTT.